The sequence of this T cell receptor beta chain was determined in a study of beta chain features in type 1 diabetes. Study-wide results and limits: Type 1 diabetes patients had TCRB CDR3s that were shorter (moderately but significantly so) in all four CD4+ subsets.

Every isolated RNA sample was fully reverse transcribed, so sequencing captured expressed TCRB transcripts. Sequencing used immunoSEQ multiplex PCR; TCRdb keeps in-frame clones, though not all of them. There are some 160,000 clones in the sample; 6.5% to 10% occur only once, and 0.45% to 0.6% lies in the top ten. This CDR3 region has 11 residues. In its sample, this clone was seen many times. Its antigen is still unknown. Sample: central memory CD4+ T cells from blood. The receptor was isolated from a woman between 18 and 29 years old with type 1 diabetes. V and J are TRBV21-1 and TRBJ2-7; whether TRBD1, the table's D call, matches the DNA was not checked. TRBV21-1 is assigned pseudogene status. The chain's CDR3 is CAGTGGREQYF. CDR3 bases: TGTGCCGGGACAGGGGGTAGGGAGCAGTACTTC.